This T cell receptor beta chain was obtained from a study of OX40 agonist ivuxolimab in advanced cancers. CDR1 and CDR2 (germline): MNHNY, SVGAGI (reference sequence). V was pared by 2 bases and J by 5 bases, with 9 bases between. The CDR3 is made up of 13 amino acids. This clone was recorded only once. Some clones are missing from TCRdb's copy, which holds only in-frame ones; the method was immunoSEQ multiplex PCR. Found here are some 70,000 clones, 91% of them singletons; the top ten hold 2.2%. V gene TRBV6-6 combines with J gene TRBJ2-5, with D perhaps being TRBD1 or TRBD2 (5 bases each). Sample: CD4+ or CD8+ T cells sorted from blood, taken in a trial of the OX40 agonist ivuxolimab. The receptor was derived from an adult with an advanced solid tumor such as melanoma, head and neck, liver or kidney cancer. CDR3 sequence: CASSYGTRETQYF. The CDR3 coding sequence is TGTGCCAGCAGTTACGGGACGAGGGAGACCCAGTACTTC.